Shown below are 16 T cell receptor beta chains from a single sample sequenced in a study of T cell clonality in common variable immunodeficiency. Study-wide results and limits: In common variable immunodeficiency, TCR beta chains reportedly carried fewer deletions and N-nucleotide insertions.

These TCRs' antigens remain unknown. Profiling relied on immunoSEQ multiplex PCR, and the TCRdb table lists in-frame clones only, not all of them. In total the sample includes about 12,000 clones, none of them seen once. Material: peripheral blood mononuclear cells. The source of these receptors is a human donor with common variable immunodeficiency.

As regards this clone: The CDR3 end is not reached by the read, which stops 3 residues before it; the germline J gene fills it in. The rearrangement joins TRBV19 to TRBJ2-5; 8 nucleotides align to TRBD1. V lost 4 bases to trimming and J lost 5 bases; unmatched junction nucleotides: 6. This CDR3 is built from 14 residues. Per germline, CDR1 LNHDA and CDR2 SQIVND (reference sequence). CDR3 bases read: TGTGCCAGTAGTACCACAGGGGGGAGGGAGACC. Amino acids: CASSTTGGRET. The entire CDR3 is CASSTTGGRETQYF.

The table lists this clone with a few counts. Read coverage stops 3 residues before the CDR3 terminus; the germline J gene supplies the remainder. The chain combines TRBV18 with TRBJ2-2; D may correspond to TRBD1 or TRBD2 (5 bases each). V was trimmed by 4 bases and J by 3 bases, leaving 6 bases between them. Germline CDR1 KGHSH, CDR2 LQKENI. The CDR3 covers 13 residues. CDR3 DNA (partial): TGTGCCAGCTCACGAGGGGACACCGGGGAG. This codes for CASSRGDTGE. The entire CDR3 protein reads CASSRGDTGELFF.

On this clone: The DNA ends 3 residues before the CDR3 does, and the rest of the CDR3 is filled in from the germline J gene. The chain combines TRBV2 with TRBJ1-1; D call uncertain. This CDR3 region has 13 residues. Germline-derived CDR1 and CDR2 are SNHLY and FYNNEI. The V end lost 4 bases, the J end lost 7 bases, and 13 bases lay between the germline ends. Incomplete CDR3 DNA: TGTGCCAGCAGTGGAACGGCAGGTAGTGAA. This sequence encodes CASSGTAGSE. The entire CDR3 protein is CASSGTAGSEAFF.

On this clone: The read finishes 3 residues shy of the CDR3 end, and the germline J gene is used to complete it. The chain is built from TRBV19 and TRBJ1-2; the D gene is possibly TRBD1 (5 bases). There are 15 residues in the CDR3. The V gene lost 3 bases and the J gene lost 4 bases, with 15 bases spanning the gap. Germline V gene sequence: CDR1 LNHDA, CDR2 SQIVND (reference sequence). The CDR3 sequence: CASSISEGPGYGYTF. The sequenced CDR3 bases are TGTGCCAGTAGTATCTCGGAGGGGCCCGGCTATGGC.

This clone has only a few counts. The read ends 3 residues early relative to the CDR3; the germline J gene fills the gap. This chain links TRBV18 with TRBJ2-7; D may be TRBD1 (6 bases). V was shortened by 1 base and J by 0 bases, with 16 bases between the two germline ends. Germline V gene sequence: CDR1 KGHSH, CDR2 LQKENI. CDR3 length: 17 residues. The CDR3 sequence: CASSPHSPGQFSYEQYF. Partial CDR3 DNA: TGTGCCAGCTCACCACATTCCCCGGGACAATTCTCCTACGAG.

This clone counts as medium-sized. The read ends 3 residues shy of where the CDR3 ends; the end is completed using the germline J gene. The chain employs TRBV20-1 and TRBJ2-7; D gene unclear. This CDR3 region has 14 residues. CDR1 and CDR2 from the germline V gene are DFQATT and SNEGSKA (reference sequence). The V and J ends lost 0 bases and 3 bases respectively, with 12 bases between them. CDR3 DNA (partial): TGCAGTGCTAGAGATCCCCAGGTCTACTACGAG. It is translated as CSARDPQVYYE. Given in full, the CDR3 is CSARDPQVYYEQYF.

Many counts were recorded for this clone. The read is 3 residues too short to cover the CDR3 end, so that end is filled in from the germline J gene. The chain links TRBV20-1 to TRBJ2-1; D remains ambiguous. Trimming pared 1 base from V and 8 bases from J, leaving 6 bases between. The CDR3 totals 11 residues. The V gene's germline CDR1 is DFQATT and CDR2 SNEGSKA (reference sequence). CDR3 DNA, as far as it was read: TGCAGTGCTAGAGGTATCCATGAG. It encodes CSARGIHE. The full CDR3 reads CSARGIHEQFF.

About this clone itself: From the germline J gene comes the end of the CDR3, since the read stops 3 residues before it. J is TRBJ2-5 and V is TRBV20-1; 8 nucleotides line up with TRBD2. After removal of 3 bases from V and 5 bases from J, the junction contained 11 bases not matched to a gene. Germline V gene lookup returns CDR1 DFQATT and CDR2 SNEGSKA (reference sequence). CDR3 size: 15 residues. The chain's CDR3 is CSASPGGLDLETQYF. The CDR3 DNA, read in part, is TGCAGTGCTAGCCCTGGGGGACTAGATTTGGAGACC.

This clone was detected only a few times. The DNA ends 3 residues before the CDR3 does, and the rest of the CDR3 is filled in from the germline J gene. The chain carries TRBV18 and TRBJ1-3, with TRBD1 identical over 7 bases. The CDR3 spans 17 residues. J lost 2 bases, V lost 4 bases, and 11 bases had no gene match. Per the germline V gene, CDR1 is KGHSH and CDR2 is LQKENI. CDR3 amino acids: CASSLQPLTGTGNTIYF. The part of the CDR3 DNA that was read is TGTGCCAGCTCACTCCAACCCTTGACAGGGACTGGAAACACC.

The sample holds a few counts of this clone. The CDR3 goes on 3 residues after the read ends, and that part is filled in from the germline J gene. The V gene is TRBV5-6, the J gene TRBJ2-7, with D maybe TRBD1 (5 bases). Germline V gene data show CDR1 as SGHDT and CDR2 as YYEEEE. The CDR3 loop spans 12 amino acids. Trimming stripped 3 bases from V and 4 bases from J, with 8 bases between. CDR3 protein: CASSSTGYEQYF. The DNA read from the CDR3 is TGTGCCAGCAGCTCTACAGGTTACGAG.

As regards this clone: The CDR3 end is not reached by the read, which stops 3 residues before it; the germline J gene fills it in. The genes are TRBV29-1 and TRBJ1-2; TRBD1 is a possible D gene (5 bases). The CDR3 totals 10 residues. Germline-derived CDR1 and CDR2 are SQVTM and ANQGSEA. CDR3 in amino acids: CSYRGRGYTF. The CDR3 DNA, read in part, is TGCAGCTATCGGGGGAGAGGC.

A note on this clone: From the germline J gene comes the end of the CDR3, since the read stops 3 residues before it. The V and J genes are TRBV2 and TRBJ2-1, with D perhaps TRBD2 (6 bases). The CDR3 has 14 amino acids. V lost 7 bases and J 5 bases, leaving 15 bases between the germline ends. The V gene's germline CDR1 is SNHLY and CDR2 FYNNEI. CDR3 bases read: TGTGCCAGCACCATGATGGGGGGAGACAATGAG. This sequence encodes CASTMMGGDNE. The full CDR3 is CASTMMGGDNEQFF.

This clone was seen repeatedly, ten times or more. The read ends 3 residues before the CDR3 terminus; that terminus is restored from the germline J gene. This chain uses TRBV29-1 with TRBJ2-2; 9 bases match TRBD1. The CDR3 is made up of 14 amino acids. Germline V CDR1 and CDR2: SQVTM, ANQGSEA. J was trimmed by 2 bases and V by 4 bases; bases with no gene match: 2. The CDR3 here is CSVATGGNTGELFF. The CDR3 DNA, read in part, is TGCAGCGTTGCGACAGGGGGAAACACCGGGGAG.

In its sample, this clone ranks as medium-sized. Coverage ceases 3 residues before the CDR3 finishes, and the germline J gene fills in the end. This chain joins TRBV7-9 and TRBJ1-1, with D tentatively TRBD1 (5 bases). V lost 2 bases and J lost 7, with 11 bases in between. Germline-derived CDR1 and CDR2 are SEHNR and FQNEAQ (reference sequence). CDR3 size: 13 residues. Partial CDR3 DNA: TGTGCCAGCAGCTTATCCAAGGGGATTGAA. Amino acid sequence: CASSLSKGIE. The entire CDR3 protein reads CASSLSKGIEAFF.

Regarding this clone: The read stops 3 residues short of the end of the CDR3; the missing end is completed from the germline J gene. The rearrangement links TRBV2 to TRBJ2-1; the D is unclear. The germline V gene encodes CDR1 SNHLY and CDR2 FYNNEI. Trimming pared 10 bases from V and 5 bases from J, leaving 30 bases between. This CDR3 spans 18 amino acids. CDR3 DNA, as far as it was read: TGTGCCAAGCAGCACCCAAGTAGGCCATCTCCTAGAAACAATGAG. Its protein is CAKQHPSRPSPRNNE. The CDR3 in its entirety is CAKQHPSRPSPRNNEQFF.

Regarding this clone: The read finishes 3 residues shy of the CDR3 end, and the germline J gene is used to complete it. The chain links TRBV5-1 to TRBJ2-1, with 10 bases aligning to TRBD2. Per the germline V gene, CDR1 is SGHRS and CDR2 is YFSETQ. This CDR3 has 19 residues. Germline trimming cut 0 bases from V and 9 bases from J; bases unmatched to any gene: 18. The part of the CDR3 DNA that was read is TGCGCCAGCAGCTTGGGGGCCCCACAAGCGGGGGGGTGGATCGGTGAG. As protein: CASSLGAPQAGGWIGE. The complete CDR3 sequence is CASSLGAPQAGGWIGEQFF.